This entry describes one TCR beta chain. A much larger clone lies a single base off, so this may be a read error. The CDR3 does not close with the conserved phenylalanine or tryptophan, likely indicating a read error. Each CDR3 protein gets one entry after TCRdb re-called the PCR reads with MiXCR. The sample holds roughly 10,000 distinct CDR3 sequences, approximately 20% seen once. This sample is part of a study of molecular identifiers for immune sequencing clone quantification. The CDR3 runs 12 residues. The V and J ends lost 5 bases and 7 bases respectively, with 9 bases between them. Naive CD8 library inputs spanned about 19,000 to 1,000,000 sorted cells and 10%, 30% or 50% RNA.

The TCR sequence derives from a human donor in good health. Some libraries in this study had Jurkat cell RNA spiked in. This chain connects TRBV12-3 or TRBV12-4 to TRBJ2-4; D gene unclear. Sequencing used naive CD8+ T cells from blood, with Jurkat cell RNA spiked in. Sample subset: FACS-sorted CD8+CD4-CCR7+CD45RA+ naive T cells. In nucleotides, the CDR3 is TGTGCCAGCAGTCCAGGTTTGAACATTCAGTACCTC. It encodes CASSPGLNIQYL.